Each of the 20 T cell receptor beta chains below was sequenced from the same sample in a study of vaccination effects on CD4 cells after COVID-19. TCRdb keeps only in-frame clones here, not all; method: immunoSEQ multiplex PCR. In the table there are 65,000 to 75,000 clones, around 69% of which are singletons. Under the ViraFEST assay, PBMC were stimulated with viral peptide pools so that antigen-specific CD4+ T cells expanded. Sequencing was performed afterwards. A 10-day culture period preceded the isolation of CD4+ T cells. Participants were vaccinated with two doses of either the BNT162b2 or mRNA-1273 vaccine. The antigens these receptors bind are not known. Sequenced here: CD4+ T cells from PBMCs cultured with HCoV-229E spike peptides, sampled after COVID-19 vaccination. Receptor source: a human donor who received a COVID-19 vaccine.

The CDR3 is CASSPGDGGNIQYF. For the CDR3, the DNA is TGTGCCAGCTCACCAGGGGACGGGGGAAACATTCAGTACTTC. This chain connects TRBV18 to TRBJ2-4; perhaps TRBD2 as D (6 bases). From germline, CDR1 is KGHSH and CDR2 LQKENI. Between the trimmed V and J ends, which lost 2 bases and 6 bases, there was a span of 11 bases. The CDR3 has 14 residues.

This clone was seen once. V gene TRBV5-1 combines with J gene TRBJ1-3; 7 bases fit TRBD1. This CDR3 spans 18 amino acids. Germline loops: CDR1 SGHRS, CDR2 YFSETQ. V trimming: 4 bases; J trimming: 0 bases; junction bases outside the gene matches: 13. CDR3: CASSPRLGSGGSGNTIYF. The CDR3 DNA is TGCGCCAGCAGCCCACGGTTGGGCTCAGGGGGCTCTGGAAACACCATATATTTT.

The rearrangement joins TRBV30 to TRBJ1-1; TRBD1 is a possible D gene (5 bases). V was trimmed by 0 bases and J by 4 bases, leaving 12 bases between them. Germline CDR1 GTSNPN, CDR2 SVGIG (reference sequence). There are 14 residues in the CDR3. The CDR3 is CAWSVSNGATEAFF. In DNA, the CDR3 is TGTGCCTGGAGTGTAAGTAACGGGGCCACTGAAGCTTTCTTT. The variable domain in full, with the rest retrieved from reference TRBV30 and TRBJ1-1, is SQTIHQWPATLVQPVGSPLSLECTVEGTSNPNLYWYRQAAGRGLQLLFYSVGIGQISSEVPQNLSASRPQDRQFILSSKKLLLSDSGFYLCAWSVSNGATEAFFGQGTRLTVV.

The rearrangement uses TRBV28 and TRBJ2-7; D unclear. The V and J ends lost 5 bases and 6 bases respectively, with 17 bases between them. The germline CDR1 and CDR2 sequences are MDHEN and SYDVKM. The CDR3 runs 14 residues. The DNA of the CDR3 is TGTGCCAGCAGTCCATCGCCTTGGGGTGGCGAGCAGTACGTC. Encoded protein: CASSPSPWGGEQYV.

This clone has a handful of counts. The genes are TRBV4-1 and TRBJ1-2, with 7 bases identical to TRBD1. J lost 5 bases, V lost 4 bases, and 7 bases had no gene match. CDR1 and CDR2 (germline): MGHRA, YSYEKL. The CDR3 length is 14 residues. The DNA of the CDR3 is TGCGCCAGCAGCCCGTGGGCAGGGGGTTATGGCTACACCTTC. As protein: CASSPWAGGYGYTF.

This chain joins TRBV5-8 and TRBJ1-5; a weak D match, TRBD1 (6 bases). The CDR3 has 14 residues. Germline CDR1 SGHTS, CDR2 YDEGEE. The V end was cut by 2 bases, the J end by 6 bases, with 12 bases between. The CDR3 DNA follows: TGTGCCAGCAGCTTACCAGGGGTTCGTCAGCCCCAGCATTTT. Protein sequence: CASSLPGVRQPQHF.

This clone appeared a few times. V gene TRBV6-6 combines with J gene TRBJ1-4, with D perhaps TRBD1 (5 bases). The germline gives CDR1 MNHNY, CDR2 SVGAGI (reference sequence). V was clipped by 6 bases and J by 5 bases, with 13 bases between them. CDR3 length equals 14 residues. CDR3 nucleotides: TGTGCCAGCAGGCGACGGGACGGGAATGAAAAACTGTTTTTT. Protein product: CASRRRDGNEKLFF.

The rearrangement uses TRBV5-1 and TRBJ1-3; 8 nucleotides line up with TRBD1. With 8 bases clipped from V and 5 bases from J, the junction kept 6 bases outside the gene matches. CDR3 length: 13 residues. Germline CDR1 and CDR2: SGHRS and YFSETQ. The CDR3 reads CARTDRARNTIYF. As DNA, the CDR3 is TGCGCCAGAACGGACAGGGCTAGAAACACCATATATTTT. The variable domain in full, completed from reference TRBV5-1 and TRBJ1-3, reads KAGVTQTPRYLIKTRGQQVTLSCSPISGHRSVSWYQQTPGQGLQFLFEYFSETQRNKGNFPGRFSGRQFSNSRSEMNVSTLELGDSALYLCARTDRARNTIYFGEGSWLTVV.

The chain couples TRBV5-1 to TRBJ2-3; 8 bases line up with TRBD2. The CDR3 spans 16 residues. Germline CDR1 SGHRS, CDR2 YFSETQ. Trimming cost V 0 bases and J 4 bases; bases outside gene matches: 7. CDR3 region: CASSLDRGGNADTQYF. In DNA, the CDR3 is TGCGCCAGCAGCTTGGATCGGGGGGGCAACGCAGATACGCAGTATTTT.

V and J are TRBV24-1 and TRBJ2-3; 7 positions match TRBD2. This CDR3 is 16 amino acids long. CDR1 is KGHDR, CDR2 SFDVKD, per germline. Trimming took 5 bases from V and 0 from J; bases not matched to a gene: 7. This chain's CDR3 is CATSAPSGGSTDTQYF. CDR3 DNA sequence: TGTGCCACCAGTGCCCCATCGGGGGGAAGCACAGATACGCAGTATTTT.

In its sample, this clone was seen a few times. The chain uses TRBV3-1 (or the pseudogene TRBV3-2) and TRBJ2-5; tentatively, D is TRBD2 (6 bases). Germline V gives CDR1 LGHDT, CDR2 YNNKEL (reference sequence). The length of the CDR3 is 17 residues. Trimming stripped 0 bases from V and 1 base from J, with 15 bases between. CDR3 amino acids: CASSQDPPGGIQETQYF. The CDR3 coding sequence is TGTGCCAGCAGCCAAGATCCGCCGGGCGGGATCCAAGAGACCCAGTACTTC.

This clone was found a few times. This chain uses TRBV5-6 with TRBJ2-7; 12 bases line up with TRBD2. V lost 3 bases and J lost 6; bases outside the gene matches: 10. Germline V gene sequence: CDR1 SGHDT, CDR2 YYEEEE. This CDR3 has 16 residues. The CDR3 DNA reads TGTGCCAGCAGCTCCCTCAGGACTAGCGGGACCGGCGAGCAGTACGTC. Translation gives CASSSLRTSGTGEQYV.

The chain is built from TRBV28 and TRBJ2-7, with D perhaps matching TRBD1 (5 bases). Trimming removed 2 bases from V and 2 bases from J, with 13 bases in between. The germline V gene encodes CDR1 MDHEN and CDR2 SYDVKM. The CDR3 extends over 15 amino acids. This chain's CDR3 is CASSLGAGPPYEQYV. Written as DNA, the CDR3 is TGTGCCAGCAGTTTAGGGGCAGGTCCCCCCTACGAGCAGTACGTC.

The chain links TRBV7-2 to TRBJ1-1, with 8 bases identical to TRBD1. Unmatched junction bases numbered 9, after V lost 5 bases and J lost 1 base. CDR3 length: 16 amino acids. The germline gives CDR1 SGHTA, CDR2 FQGNSA. The CDR3 DNA sequence: TGTGCCAGCAGCCCCGGACAGGGTAGGGGGAACACTGAAGCTTTCTTT. It translates to CASSPGQGRGNTEAFF.

The chain uses TRBV7-2 and TRBJ2-1; 9 bases are a match to TRBD2. The CDR3 runs 16 residues. The trim removed 1 base at V and 9 bases at J, leaving 10 bases unmatched. Germline loops: CDR1 SGHTA, CDR2 FQGNSA. The DNA of the CDR3 is TGTGCCAGCAGCTTAGTGTCTAGCGGGGTTAACATTGAGCAGTTCTTC. It codes for CASSLVSSGVNIEQFF.

This clone was detected only once. This chain uses TRBV24-1 with TRBJ2-3; D is unresolved. In germline, CDR1 is KGHDR, CDR2 SFDVKD. The CDR3 has 13 residues. V gave up 8 bases and J gave up 0 bases, with 8 bases separating them. CDR3 in amino acids: CATMAISTDTQYF. The CDR3 DNA is TGTGCCACCATGGCGATCAGCACAGATACGCAGTATTTT.

CDR3 DNA: TGTGCCAGCAAAGCAGGGGTGGCCTATGGCTACACCTTC. It specifies CASKAGVAYGYTF. The genes are TRBV2 and TRBJ1-2, with TRBD1 as a possible D gene (6 bases). The CDR3 spans 13 residues. V was cut by 7 bases and J by 4 bases, with 13 bases left in between. CDR1 is SNHLY, CDR2 FYNNEI, per germline.

This clone has only a few counts. The CDR3 region is CAWSDGDQPQHF. The CDR3 DNA reads TGTGCCTGGAGTGACGGAGACCAGCCCCAGCATTTT. The J gene is TRBJ1-5, the V gene TRBV30; D gene ambiguous. Trimming took off 1 base at V and 7 bases at J, with 8 bases between the two ends. The germline gives CDR1 GTSNPN, CDR2 SVGIG (reference sequence). CDR3 length: 12 residues.

This clone was seen more than once but under ten times. The J gene is TRBJ2-5, the V gene TRBV2; either TRBD1 or TRBD2 may supply D (5 bases each). Germline values: CDR1 SNHLY, CDR2 FYNNEI. Deletions cut 6 bases from V and 3 bases from J, with 14 bases between. This CDR3 is 14 amino acids long. CDR3 region: CASRGPSGEETQYF. In DNA form, the CDR3 reads TGTGCCAGCAGGGGACCCTCGGGCGAAGAGACCCAGTACTTC.

This chain uses TRBV9 with TRBJ1-6, with D possibly matching TRBD1 (5 bases). The V end lost 3 bases, the J end lost 13 bases, and 17 bases lay between the germline ends. There are 14 residues in the CDR3. Germline CDR1 is SGDLS and CDR2 is YYNGEE. CDR3 sequence (DNA): TGTGCCAGCAGCGCCTGGGGACGGAGAAAGCCCCTCCACTTT. Residues: CASSAWGRRKPLHF.